Listed here are 22 T cell receptor beta chains from one sample, sequenced in a study of T cell changes during pregnancy in multiple sclerosis. Using immunoSEQ multiplex PCR, the repertoire was profiled, and TCRdb retains in-frame clones only, with some absent. Found here are some 40,000 clones, roughly nine tenths of them singletons; the top ten hold over 0.75%. The material was CD4+ T cells from peripheral blood mononuclear cells, obtained in the third trimester of pregnancy. All receptors derive from a female donor with multiple sclerosis, enrolled in a pregnancy study.

The J gene is TRBJ2-2, the V gene TRBV28; 14 bases match TRBD2. There are 14 residues in the CDR3. V shed 8 bases and J 5 bases; nucleotides not matched to a gene: 1. Germline V gives CDR1 MDHEN, CDR2 SYDVKM. CDR3 nucleotides: TGTGCCAGCCGACTAGCGGGAGGGACCGGGGAGCTGTTTTTT. Residues: CASRLAGGTGELFF.

This chain uses TRBV5-5 with TRBJ1-3; a possible D gene is TRBD1 (6 bases). This CDR3 spans 15 amino acids. CDR1 is SGHKS, CDR2 YYEKEE, per germline (reference sequence). Deletions cut 3 bases from V and 1 base from J, with 11 bases between. The CDR3 is CASSSQGGSGNTIYF. CDR3 in DNA: TGTGCCAGCAGCTCCCAAGGGGGATCTGGAAACACCATATATTTT.

This chain joins TRBV6-5 and TRBJ2-1, with 7 bases fitting TRBD2. V lost 7 bases, J lost 3 bases, and 3 bases stayed unmatched. Germline CDR1 is MNHEY and CDR2 is SVGAGI. The CDR3 has 13 residues. The CDR3 DNA is TGTGCCAGCAAGCGGGATGGCTACAATGAGCAGTTCTTC. Protein: CASKRDGYNEQFF.

V usage is TRBV7-2 and J usage is TRBJ2-5, with no clear D. Trimming pared 3 bases from V and 1 base from J, leaving 6 bases between. The CDR3 is made up of 13 amino acids. Per germline, CDR1 SGHTA and CDR2 FQGNSA. CDR3 protein: CASSLYSQETQYF. In DNA form, the CDR3 reads TGTGCCAGCAGCTTGTACAGCCAAGAGACCCAGTACTTC.

The J gene is TRBJ2-7, the V gene TRBV10-1, with 8 bases identical to TRBD2. From germline, CDR1 is WNHNN and CDR2 SYGVQD (reference sequence). The CDR3 has 14 amino acids. Trimming took 10 bases from V and 6 from J; bases not matched to a gene: 14. The CDR3 coding sequence is TGCGCCAAACCGGATCCGGGGGGGGGATCCGAGCAGTACTTC. Protein product: CAKPDPGGGSEQYF.

This clone has more than one count but fewer than ten. The chain joins TRBV30 to TRBJ2-5, with TRBD2 matching 8 bases. Trimming at V came to 5 bases and at J to 5 bases, leaving 4 bases not matched to a gene. There are 12 residues in the CDR3. The germline V gene has CDR1 GTSNPN and CDR2 SVGIG (reference sequence). The DNA for the CDR3 is TGTGCCTGGGAGACTAGCGCGGAGACCCAGTACTTC. This codes for CAWETSAETQYF. Together with reference TRBV30 and TRBJ2-5, the CDR3 gives the full variable domain: SQTIHQWPATLVQPVGSPLSLECTVEGTSNPNLYWYRQAAGRGLQLLFYSVGIGQISSEVPQNLSASRPQDRQFILSSKKLLLSDSGFYLCAWETSAETQYFGPGTRLLVL.

The gene calls are TRBV6-5 and TRBJ2-7; 8 bases are shared with TRBD1. This CDR3 has 14 residues. V shed 2 bases, J shed 2 bases, and the junction held 2 bases outside the gene matches. CDR1 MNHEY and CDR2 SVGAGI come from the germline V gene. CDR3: CASSYGTGAYEQYF. In DNA form, the CDR3 reads TGTGCCAGCAGTTACGGGACAGGAGCCTACGAGCAGTACTTC.

The chain carries TRBV2 and TRBJ2-2; D is possibly TRBD2 (6 bases). The CDR3 spans 15 residues. V was clipped by 6 bases and J by 0 bases, with 11 bases between them. Germline V CDR1 and CDR2: SNHLY, FYNNEI. The CDR3 DNA sequence: TGTGCCAGCAGAACAATAGCGGCGAACACCGGGGAGCTGTTTTTT. It translates to CASRTIAANTGELFF.

The rearrangement joins TRBV5-1 to TRBJ2-7; TRBD2 agrees at 7 bases. The junction had 3 bases not matched to a gene; V was cut back by 4 bases and J by 2 bases. Germline lookup yields CDR1 SGHRS and CDR2 YFSETQ. There are 13 residues in the CDR3. The CDR3, as DNA: TGCGCCAGCAGCCAGCTAGCGGCCTACGAGCAGTACTTC. This encodes CASSQLAAYEQYF.

The genes are TRBV10-3 and TRBJ1-3; D is perhaps TRBD1 (5 bases). The germline gives CDR1 ENHRY, CDR2 SYGVKD. There are 13 residues in the CDR3. The V end lost 6 bases, the J end lost 8 bases, and 14 bases lay between the germline ends. CDR3 nucleotide sequence: TGTGCCATCAGACCGCAGGGTGGGGACACCATATATTTT. It encodes CAIRPQGGDTIYF.

This chain links TRBV2 with TRBJ2-7, with 7 positions matching TRBD2. J lost 5 bases, V lost 6 bases, and 7 bases had no gene match. The CDR3 is made up of 13 amino acids. The V gene's germline CDR1 is SNHLY and CDR2 FYNNEI. The CDR3 loop reads CASSGLVLNEQYF. For the CDR3, the DNA is TGTGCCAGCAGCGGACTAGTTTTGAACGAGCAGTACTTC.

This chain links TRBV19 with TRBJ1-5; 8 positions match TRBD1. CDR3 length equals 17 residues. Trimming cost V 4 bases and J 0 bases; bases outside gene matches: 8. In germline, CDR1 is LNHDA, CDR2 SQIVND (reference sequence). The chain's CDR3 is CASSNDRGGYSNQPQHF. CDR3 DNA: TGTGCCAGTAGTAACGACAGGGGCGGATATAGCAATCAGCCCCAGCATTTT.

This clone was counted once. The chain is built from TRBV28 and TRBJ2-1; maybe TRBD2 (6 bases). V was clipped by 4 bases and J by 9 bases, with 16 bases between them. Germline V gene data show CDR1 as MDHEN and CDR2 as SYDVKM. CDR3 length: 14 amino acids. CDR3 bases: TGTGCCAGCAGTTCCTCTAGCGCGCGGGGTGAGCAGTTCTTC. Translating gives CASSSSSARGEQFF.

The gene calls are TRBV25-1 and TRBJ2-7; 9 positions agree with TRBD1. The V gene's germline CDR1 is MGHDK and CDR2 SYGVNS. CDR3 length: 14 residues. Trimming cost V 8 bases and J 7 bases; bases outside gene matches: 12. The CDR3 nucleotides are TGTGCCAGCCGACCGGGACAGGGAGCGGGGGAGCAGTACTTC. Translation: CASRPGQGAGEQYF.

The V and J genes are TRBV7-9 and TRBJ1-1, with TRBD1 identical over 11 bases. Trimming took 4 bases from V and 12 from J; bases not matched to a gene: 13. Looked up from germline, CDR1 is SEHNR and CDR2 is FQNEAQ (reference sequence). This CDR3 region has 15 residues. CDR3 nucleotide sequence: TGTGCCAGCAGCTCCAAAAATCCCGGACAGGGGGCTACTTTCTTT. It translates to CASSSKNPGQGATFF.

V and J are TRBV7-9 and TRBJ1-4; D unresolved. This CDR3 contains 15 residues. Trimming shortened V by 1 base and J by 5 bases, and 11 bases separated the two germline ends. CDR1 and CDR2 (germline): SEHNR, FQNEAQ (reference sequence). The CDR3, as DNA: TGTGCCAGCAGCTTAGTGTCAGGCCAAAATGAAAAACTGTTTTTT. It translates to CASSLVSGQNEKLFF.

This clone was counted a few times. V gene TRBV7-3 combines with J gene TRBJ2-2; tentatively, D is TRBD2 (7 bases). Germline CDR1 and CDR2: SGHTA and FQGTGA. The CDR3 sequence is 16 residues long. The V and J ends lost 8 bases and 5 bases respectively, with 21 bases between them. The CDR3 region has the DNA TGTGCCAGCGGAAGGGGGGGGAGTCCGGGAACCGGGGAGCTGTTTTTT. Protein sequence: CASGRGGSPGTGELFF.

The chain combines TRBV11-2 with TRBJ2-3; D gene uncertain. This CDR3 has 15 residues. Trimming removed 1 base from V and 5 bases from J, with 13 bases in between. Germline CDR1 SGHAT, CDR2 FQNNGV. The CDR3 bases are TGTGCCAGCAGCTTAGGCGACACGGTGGTAGATACGCAGTATTTT. It yields the protein CASSLGDTVVDTQYF. The full variable domain, with the rest looked up from reference TRBV11-2 and TRBJ2-3, is EAGVAQSPRYKIIEKRQSVAFWCNPISGHATLYWYQQILGQGPKLLIQFQNNGVVDDSQLPKDRFSAERLKGVDSTLKIQPAKLEDSAVYLCASSLGDTVVDTQYFGPGTRLTVL.

This clone was detected once. The chain carries TRBV10-3 and TRBJ1-2; a possible D gene is TRBD1 (5 bases). Germline-derived CDR1 and CDR2 are ENHRY and SYGVKD. The CDR3 has 15 residues. Trimming shortened V by 2 bases and J by 2 bases, and 12 bases separated the two germline ends. The CDR3 region has the DNA TGTGCCATCAGTGAGGGTCAGGGAGGGAACTATGGCTACACCTTC. Encoded protein: CAISEGQGGNYGYTF.

The V and J genes are TRBV5-6 and TRBJ2-2; a possible D gene is TRBD1 (8 bases). Germline V gene sequence: CDR1 SGHDT, CDR2 YYEEEE. The CDR3 length is 14 residues. The ends were cut back, 7 bases at V and 7 bases at J, with 17 bases in the middle. The CDR3 nucleotides read TGTGCCAGCTACGGGGGGACAGGACGCGGGGAGCTGTTTTTT. The encoded protein is CASYGGTGRGELFF.

This chain links TRBV28 with TRBJ1-1; D gene uncertain. The ends were cut back, 4 bases at V and 0 bases at J, with 9 bases in the middle. Germline CDR1 is MDHEN and CDR2 is SYDVKM. CDR3 length equals 14 residues. CDR3 DNA: TGTGCCAGCAGTTCACAGTTCATGAACACTGAAGCTTTCTTT. Encoded protein: CASSSQFMNTEAFF.

This chain uses TRBV5-1 with TRBJ1-4, with D perhaps matching TRBD1 (5 bases). CDR1 and CDR2 from the germline V gene are SGHRS and YFSETQ. The CDR3 contains 15 residues. Trimming removed 0 bases from V and 7 bases from J, with 13 bases in between. The CDR3 is CASSLAGGTGEKLFF. Written as DNA, the CDR3 is TGCGCCAGCAGCTTGGCCGGGGGGACGGGTGAAAAACTGTTTTTT.